This T cell receptor beta chain derives from a study of response to subunit inactivated influenza vaccine. MiXCR was run by TCRdb on the RT-PCR reads, yielding one entry per CDR3 protein. The sample holds about 540,000 distinct CDR3 sequences, 20% to 25% seen once. A note on this clonotype: Its antigen is undetermined.

V lost 9 bases to trimming and J lost 0 bases, with 11 bases between them. The CDR3 totals 14 residues. General study results and limits: Authors suggested that a seasonal influenza vaccination recruits few new T cells each time.

The sample also formed part of further work on T cells expressing NK-cell markers. From that report: cDNA encoding TCR beta was synthesized via 5'RACE template switching incorporating UMIs. Sequenced donors, eight in total, included seven who were HCMV-seropositive and one who was seronegative. Leadership of the CD3+CD56-NKG2C+ fraction also belonged to these clonotypes in several donors. The study left the HCMV specificity of expanded NKG2C+ T cell clones unresolved.

This receptor was identified in a man aged 50 to 60 who received an inactivated influenza vaccine. The V and J genes are TRBV12-3 or TRBV12-4 and TRBJ2-2; no firm D call. This specimen consisted of CD4+ T cells sorted from PBMCs, obtained 12 days after vaccination. CDR3 residues: CASRAFANTGELFF. As DNA, the CDR3 is TGTGCCAGTAGGGCGTTCGCGAACACCGGGGAGCTGTTTTTT.